Following are 22 T cell receptor beta chains from one sample sequenced in a study of blood T cell repertoires in COVID-19. Generated by immunoSEQ multiplex PCR, the TCRdb table keeps only in-frame clones and is missing some. The sample lists 130,000 or so clones, 88% occurring once. Sequencing was carried out using peripheral blood. The receptors originated from a human donor with COVID-19, enrolled during active disease. The donor label of this sample is uncertain.

The V call is TRBV7-3, the J call TRBJ2-2, with TRBD1 matching over 8 bases. Germline V gene lookup returns CDR1 SGHTA and CDR2 FQGTGA. Trimming cost V 5 bases and J 1 base; bases outside gene matches: 6. The CDR3 is 16 amino acids. This CDR3 is CASSKSGQGNTGELFF. CDR3 bases: TGTGCCAGCAGCAAAAGTGGACAGGGGAACACCGGGGAGCTGTTTTTT.

This chain connects TRBV7-2 to TRBJ2-7, with 8 positions matching TRBD2. The germline V gene encodes CDR1 SGHTA and CDR2 FQGNSA. Trimming took 2 bases from V and 2 from J; bases not matched to a gene: 5. This CDR3 is 15 amino acids long. The CDR3 spells CASSLTAGDPYEQYF. DNA for the CDR3: TGTGCCAGCAGCTTAACAGCGGGGGACCCCTACGAGCAGTACTTC.

The gene calls are TRBV11-1 and TRBJ2-1; a possible D gene is TRBD2 (6 bases). Germline V CDR1 and CDR2: SGHAT, FQDESV (reference sequence). Between the trimmed V and J ends, which lost 4 bases and 6 bases, there was a span of 16 bases. This CDR3 comprises 15 residues. The CDR3 region has the DNA TGTGCCAGCAGCTACCGACTAGGGAACCTCAATGAGCAGTTCTTC. Protein: CASSYRLGNLNEQFF. The complete variable domain, with remaining parts taken from reference TRBV11-1 and TRBJ2-1, reads EAEVAQSPRYKITEKSQAVAFWCDPISGHATLYWYRQILGQGPELLVQFQDESVVDDSQLPKDRFSAERLKGVDSTLKIQPAELGDSAMYLCASSYRLGNLNEQFFGPGTRLTVL.

This clone came up a few times. The rearrangement uses TRBV20-1 and TRBJ1-6; 7 nucleotides line up with TRBD1. Germline loops: CDR1 DFQATT, CDR2 SNEGSKA (reference sequence). The CDR3 spans 15 residues. V lost 3 bases, J lost 5 bases, and 7 bases stayed unmatched. CDR3 bases: TGCAGTGCTAGTACAGGGGAGTTGCATAATTCACCCCTCCACTTT. The encoded protein is CSASTGELHNSPLHF.

As concerns this clone: The germline gene is not matched at one end of the junction; a read error may be the cause. CDR3 nucleotide sequence: TGTGCCAGTAGTCGGGAGGGAACCGTCTTC. Translating it yields CASSREGTVF. The chain recombines TRBV19 with TRBJ2-1; 8 bases match TRBD2. There are 10 residues in the CDR3. In germline, CDR1 is LNHDA, CDR2 SQIVND (reference sequence). Full variable domain (outside the CDR3, taken from reference TRBV19 and TRBJ2-1): DGGITQSPKYLFRKEGQNVTLSCEQNLNHDAMYWYRQDPGQGLRLIYYSQIVNDFQKGDIAEGYSVSREKKESFPLTVTSAQKNPTAFYLCASSREGTVFGPGTRLTVL.

The chain recombines TRBV20-1 with TRBJ2-7; a weak D match, TRBD1 (5 bases). CDR1 is DFQATT, CDR2 SNEGSKA, per germline (reference sequence). V lost 3 bases to trimming and J lost 4 bases, with 13 bases between them. There are 13 residues in the CDR3. The CDR3, as DNA: TGCAGTGCTAGTGGCAGGGTTCCTTACGAGCAGTACTTC. Protein product: CSASGRVPYEQYF.

The chain combines TRBV30 with TRBJ2-1; TRBD1 is a possible D gene (6 bases). In germline, CDR1 is GTSNPN, CDR2 SVGIG (reference sequence). This CDR3 contains 13 residues. The germline V and J ends were trimmed by 2 bases and 12 bases, with 17 bases remaining between them. The CDR3 sequence is CAWSKGDVRRQFF. The CDR3, as DNA: TGTGCCTGGAGTAAGGGGGATGTAAGGAGGCAGTTCTTC.

This rearrangement joins TRBV6-2 or TRBV6-3 to TRBJ2-6; a possible D gene is TRBD1 (6 bases). V lost 5 bases and J 0 bases, leaving 17 bases between the germline ends. This CDR3 has 18 residues. Germline V gene data show CDR1 as MNHEY and CDR2 as SVGEGT. Here the CDR3 reads CASSAMTGVSSGANVLTF. CDR3 DNA: TGTGCCAGCAGTGCAATGACAGGTGTTAGCTCTGGGGCCAACGTCCTGACTTTC.

The chain is built from TRBV11-2 and TRBJ2-1; D not certain. The CDR3 runs 12 residues. Looked up from germline, CDR1 is SGHAT and CDR2 is FQNNGV. The germline V and J ends were trimmed by 5 bases and 9 bases, with 11 bases remaining between them. The CDR3 DNA reads as TGTGCCAGCAGCCTACGACTTATTGAGCAGTTCTTC. Amino acids: CASSLRLIEQFF.

The rearrangement joins TRBV28 to TRBJ2-7, with no clear D. This CDR3 is 13 amino acids long. Germline V lookup: CDR1 MDHEN, CDR2 SYDVKM. The V end lost 6 bases, the J end lost 2 bases, and 11 bases lay between the germline ends. The CDR3 loop reads CASSPGRTYEQYF. The CDR3 DNA reads TGTGCCAGCAGCCCGGGTCGTACCTACGAGCAGTACTTC.

V usage is TRBV3-1 (or the pseudogene TRBV3-2) and J usage is TRBJ2-7; a weak D match, TRBD2 (5 bases). This CDR3 region has 13 residues. The germline gives CDR1 LGHDT, CDR2 YNNKEL (reference sequence). Trimming cost V 4 bases and J 2 bases, with 9 bases left between them. CDR3 sequence reads: CASSPAEAYEQYF. The CDR3 DNA reads as TGTGCCAGCAGCCCCGCGGAGGCCTACGAGCAGTACTTC.

The chain carries TRBV3-1 (or the pseudogene TRBV3-2) and TRBJ1-2; 12 bases align to TRBD1. Trimming cost V 7 bases and J 6 bases; bases outside gene matches: 12. This CDR3 has 16 amino acids. Germline V gene data show CDR1 as LGHDT and CDR2 as YNNKEL (reference sequence). The CDR3: CASTATGTGGWDGYTF. Here the CDR3 DNA reads TGTGCCAGCACCGCAACCGGGACAGGGGGCTGGGATGGCTACACCTTC.

The chain is built from TRBV6-1 and TRBJ1-6; possibly TRBD1 for D (6 bases). V was pared by 2 bases and J by 6 bases, with 11 bases between. Germline lookup yields CDR1 MNHNS and CDR2 SASEGT. The CDR3 contains 15 residues. In nucleotides, the CDR3 is TGTGCCAGCAGTGAAAGCGGGGGCTTTAATTCACCCCTCCACTTT. Amino acid sequence: CASSESGGFNSPLHF.

There are a few counts of this clone. V is TRBV19 and J is TRBJ1-4; 8 nucleotides align to TRBD1. The CDR3 extends over 14 amino acids. Germline V gene lookup returns CDR1 LNHDA and CDR2 SQIVND (reference sequence). After removal of 2 bases from V and 7 bases from J, the junction contained 3 bases not matched to a gene. CDR3 in amino acids: CASSIRGTGEKLFF. CDR3 nucleotide sequence: TGTGCCAGTAGTATAAGGGGGACAGGTGAAAAACTGTTTTTT.

The CDR3 region is CASSPPAGNEQFF. The DNA for the CDR3 is TGTGCCAGCTCACCACCGGCGGGGAATGAGCAGTTCTTC. The genes are TRBV18 and TRBJ2-1; TRBD2 might be the D (6 bases). V was cut by 0 bases and J by 7 bases, with 7 bases left in between. CDR3 length: 13 residues. The germline V gene has CDR1 KGHSH and CDR2 LQKENI.

This rearrangement joins TRBV15 to TRBJ2-7; 7 bases are shared with TRBD2. V trimming: 0 bases; J trimming: 6 bases; junction bases outside the gene matches: 11. CDR3 length: 16 amino acids. Germline V gene data show CDR1 as LNHNV and CDR2 as YYDKDF (reference sequence). CDR3 in amino acids: CATSRDRRSGVGEQYF. CDR3 nucleotide sequence: TGTGCCACCAGCAGAGACCGAAGGAGCGGGGTCGGCGAGCAGTACTTC. The full variable domain, its missing parts supplied by reference TRBV15 and TRBJ2-7, is DAMVIQNPRYQVTQFGKPVTLSCSQTLNHNVMYWYQQKSSQAPKLLFHYYDKDFNNEADTPDNFQSRRPNTSFCFLDIRSPGLGDTAMYLCATSRDRRSGVGEQYFGPGTRLTVT.

With respect to this clone: At one end the junction does not follow the germline gene, possibly because of a read error. CDR3 bases: TGTGCCAGCAGCCAGACCCCGGTACAGGCGCACTTC. It is translated as CASSQTPVQAHF. J is TRBJ2-7 and V is TRBV7-9; possible D gene TRBD1, 5 bases. Germline V gene data show CDR1 as SEHNR and CDR2 as FQNEAQ (reference sequence). The CDR3 is made up of 12 amino acids.

CDR3 bases: TGTGCCAGCAGCTTAACTGGCATGAACACTGAAGCTTTCTTT. Translating gives CASSLTGMNTEAFF. The V and J genes are TRBV7-3 and TRBJ1-1; D call uncertain. Deletions cut 0 bases from V and 0 bases from J, with 5 bases between. This CDR3 region has 14 residues. Germline CDR1 reads SGHTA; CDR2 reads FQGTGA.

The chain carries TRBV27 and TRBJ1-1, with unresolved D. CDR3 length: 14 residues. V was shortened by 4 bases and J by 0 bases, with 9 bases between the two germline ends. CDR1 and CDR2 (germline): MNHEY, SMNVEV (reference sequence). CDR3 protein: CASSSPSLNTEAFF. The CDR3 nucleotides read TGTGCCAGCAGTTCCCCAAGCTTGAACACTGAAGCTTTCTTT.

The gene calls are TRBV5-1 and TRBJ1-1, with TRBD1 matching 7 bases. V shed 5 bases, J shed 1 base, and the junction held 8 bases outside the gene matches. CDR3 size: 15 residues. In germline, CDR1 is SGHRS, CDR2 YFSETQ. Written as DNA, the CDR3 is TGCGCCAGCAGTTCCACCGGGACAGCGAACACTGAAGCTTTCTTT. This gives the protein CASSSTGTANTEAFF.

The J gene is TRBJ1-2, the V gene TRBV19; 7 bases match TRBD1. The CDR3 has 13 residues. Looked up from germline, CDR1 is LNHDA and CDR2 is SQIVND (reference sequence). V lost 2 bases, J lost 6 bases, and 3 bases stayed unmatched. The CDR3 loop reads CASSIKGTDGYTF. CDR3 DNA sequence: TGTGCCAGTAGTATAAAGGGGACAGATGGCTACACCTTC.

The chain carries TRBV7-9 and TRBJ2-2, with D possibly matching TRBD1 (5 bases). The CDR3 has 13 amino acids. Germline V CDR1 and CDR2: SEHNR, FQNEAQ (reference sequence). V lost 8 bases and J 2 bases, leaving 9 bases between the germline ends. The DNA of the CDR3 is TGTGCCAGCGGCAGGGTAAACACCGGGGAGCTGTTTTTT. Translated, it gives CASGRVNTGELFF.